This T cell receptor beta chain came from a study of CD8 T cells in ankylosing spondylitis. TCRdb processed the 5' RACE reads anew with MiXCR; each CDR3 protein has one entry. The sample consists of about 160,000 distinct CDR3 sequences, around 8.9% of them appearing once. Broader study findings: Clones tied to disease were said to be significantly enriched in matched ankylosing spondylitis synovial fluid. Seemingly characteristic of ankylosing spondylitis blood was a TCR beta motif consisting of several highly homologous variants.

J gave up 2 bases and V 1 base, and 10 bases lay outside the gene matches. The CDR3 runs 17 residues. Germline CDR1 SGHVS, CDR2 FQNEAQ. This clonotype occurred many times. The antigen remains unidentified. The V and J genes are TRBV7-8 and TRBJ2-5; 7 positions match TRBD2. Sequenced: blood, either unsorted or a sorted T cell fraction (not recorded which). The receptor was derived from a female donor with ankylosing spondylitis or in good health (not recorded which). In nucleotides, the CDR3 is TGTGCCAGCAGCTTAGAGGCAGTAGCGGGCCCTCAAGAGACCCAGTACTTC. It is translated as CASSLEAVAGPQETQYF. Supplemented by reference TRBV7-8 and TRBJ2-5, the full variable domain reads GAGVSQSPRYKVAKRGQDVALRCDPISGHVSLFWYQQALGQGPEFLTYFQNEAQLDKSGLPSDRFFAERPEGSVSTLKIQRTQQEDSAVYLCASSLEAVAGPQETQYFGPGTRLLVL.